This entry lists 24 T cell receptor beta chains sequenced from one sample in a study of T cell responses to AZD1222 COVID-19 vaccine. TCRdb keeps only in-frame clones here, not all; method: immunoSEQ multiplex PCR. The sample consists of tens of thousands of clones, 85% to 95% of them appearing once. Sequenced here: peripheral blood, sampled on day 0 of MenACWY control vaccination. The receptors were gathered from an adult in good health.

This clone was counted between two and nine times. The chain has TRBV19 and TRBJ2-7; 11 bases match TRBD1. Per germline, CDR1 LNHDA and CDR2 SQIVND (reference sequence). The CDR3 extends over 16 amino acids. Losses at the gene ends were 5 bases for V and 0 bases for J; bases not matched to a gene: 6. CDR3 sequence reads: CASSAWTGGVSYEQYF. CDR3 nucleotides: TGTGCCAGTAGTGCCTGGACAGGGGGCGTCTCCTACGAGCAGTACTTC.

This clone was picked up one time. V is TRBV5-1 and J is TRBJ2-4; 8 bases are a match to TRBD2. Trimming cost V 8 bases and J 4 bases; bases outside gene matches: 2. Per the germline V gene, CDR1 is SGHRS and CDR2 is YFSETQ. The CDR3 is 12 amino acids. CDR3 DNA: TGCGCCAGTACTAGCGGTAAAAACATTCAGTACTTC. It yields the protein CASTSGKNIQYF.

The chain is built from TRBV19 and TRBJ2-1, with D possibly being TRBD2 (5 bases). Germline V lookup: CDR1 LNHDA, CDR2 SQIVND (reference sequence). The V gene lost 5 bases and the J gene lost 7 bases, with 15 bases spanning the gap. This CDR3 has 14 residues. In DNA, the CDR3 is TGTGCCAGTAGTCTCCGGAGGTTTGGTAATGAGCAGTTCTTC. This gives the protein CASSLRRFGNEQFF.

V gene TRBV10-3 combines with J gene TRBJ2-1, with 14 bases matching TRBD2. The CDR3 extends over 18 amino acids. With 5 bases clipped from V and 6 bases from J, the junction kept 12 bases outside the gene matches. Germline values: CDR1 ENHRY, CDR2 SYGVKD. The CDR3 here is CAISSGTSGSTGTNEQFF. CDR3 bases: TGTGCCATCAGTTCCGGGACTAGCGGGAGCACTGGGACCAATGAGCAGTTCTTC.

This chain links TRBV7-9 with TRBJ1-1, with TRBD1 as a possible D gene (6 bases). CDR1 SEHNR and CDR2 FQNEAQ come from the germline V gene (reference sequence). V was cut by 5 bases and J by 7 bases, with 11 bases left in between. The CDR3 consists of 12 residues. In DNA form, the CDR3 reads TGTGCCAGCAGCCTGGGACAACTTGAAGCTTTCTTT. As protein: CASSLGQLEAFF.

The J gene is TRBJ2-6, the V gene TRBV5-5, with D unclear. Germline V gene data show CDR1 as SGHKS and CDR2 as YYEKEE (reference sequence). CDR3 length: 16 amino acids. Trimming removed 1 base at V and 2 bases at J, with 10 bases between. This chain's CDR3 is CASSLFIPTGANVLTF. CDR3 bases: TGTGCCAGCAGCTTGTTTATTCCGACTGGGGCCAACGTCCTGACTTTC.

The chain links TRBV19 to TRBJ2-1, with TRBD2 matching over 11 bases. V gave up 5 bases and J gave up 0 bases; unmatched junction bases: 9. The germline CDR1 and CDR2 sequences are LNHDA and SQIVND (reference sequence). The CDR3 totals 18 residues. CDR3 nucleotides: TGTGCCAGTAGTCGGGGTAGCGGGAGGGCGGGCTCCTACAATGAGCAGTTCTTC. Amino acid sequence: CASSRGSGRAGSYNEQFF.

The chain links TRBV5-1 to TRBJ2-1, with D possibly matching TRBD1 (5 bases). This CDR3 comprises 14 residues. Trimming took off 2 bases at V and 5 bases at J, with 11 bases between the two ends. CDR1 SGHRS and CDR2 YFSETQ come from the germline V gene. The chain's CDR3 is CASSFQGQNNEQFF. The CDR3 DNA sequence: TGCGCCAGCAGCTTCCAGGGCCAAAACAATGAGCAGTTCTTC.

The chain employs TRBV7-9 and TRBJ1-1; TRBD1 might be the D (5 bases). This CDR3 region has 15 residues. CDR1 and CDR2 (germline): SEHNR, FQNEAQ (reference sequence). V was cut by 4 bases and J by 3 bases, with 15 bases left in between. The CDR3 loop reads CASSSTDTGDTEAFF. CDR3 bases: TGTGCCAGCAGCTCCACGGACACCGGTGACACTGAAGCTTTCTTT.

This chain uses TRBV4-1 with TRBJ1-1; D is ambiguous. The germline V and J ends were trimmed by 2 bases and 1 base, with 8 bases remaining between them. In germline, CDR1 is MGHRA, CDR2 YSYEKL. The CDR3 covers 14 residues. The CDR3 loop reads CASSQRLQNTEAFF. The CDR3, as DNA: TGCGCCAGCAGCCAAAGGCTCCAGAACACTGAAGCTTTCTTT.

This clone was seen once. This sequence joins TRBV7-9 and TRBJ2-7, with 7 nucleotides matching TRBD1. Trimming removed 7 bases from V and 3 bases from J; junction bases left unmatched: 6. CDR1 is SEHNR, CDR2 FQNEAQ, per germline (reference sequence). CDR3 length equals 13 residues. The DNA for the CDR3 is TGTGCCAGCAATCCCGGACAGGACTACGAGCAGTACTTC. Protein sequence: CASNPGQDYEQYF.

This clone was recorded only once. V is TRBV19 and J is TRBJ2-5; possible D gene TRBD2, 6 bases. Germline V lookup: CDR1 LNHDA, CDR2 SQIVND (reference sequence). The CDR3 has 14 amino acids. Trimming shortened V by 1 base and J by 5 bases, and 11 bases separated the two germline ends. CDR3 DNA: TGTGCCAGTAGTATAGGGCGGGGCGGCGAGACCCAGTACTTC. Translation: CASSIGRGGETQYF. The full variable domain, in which reference TRBV19 and TRBJ2-5 provide the parts outside the CDR3, is DGGITQSPKYLFRKEGQNVTLSCEQNLNHDAMYWYRQDPGQGLRLIYYSQIVNDFQKGDIAEGYSVSREKKESFPLTVTSAQKNPTAFYLCASSIGRGGETQYFGPGTRLLVL.

The J gene is TRBJ1-1, the V gene TRBV27, with 8 bases lining up with TRBD1. This CDR3 is built from 14 residues. CDR1 and CDR2 from the germline V gene are MNHEY and SMNVEV (reference sequence). V was pared by 6 bases and J by 4 bases, with 7 bases of the junction left unmatched. In DNA, the CDR3 is TGTGCCAGCAGCTTGGGGACAGGTGCCACTGAAGCTTTCTTT. Amino acid sequence: CASSLGTGATEAFF.

DNA of the CDR3: TGCGCCAGCAGCCAAGCGACAGGTTCTAACTATGGCTACACCTTC. This translates into CASSQATGSNYGYTF. This chain links TRBV4-1 with TRBJ1-2; the D gene is possibly TRBD1 (6 bases). The CDR3 length is 15 residues. Germline CDR1 is MGHRA and CDR2 is YSYEKL. Trimming cost V 1 base and J 0 bases, with 9 bases left between them.

J is TRBJ1-2 and V is TRBV5-4; D ambiguous. Trimming took 0 bases from V and 4 from J, leaving 7 bases between them. The CDR3 extends over 13 amino acids. CDR1 is SGHNT, CDR2 YYREEE, per germline (reference sequence). The CDR3 nucleotides read TGTGCCAGCAGCTTGGGGGGTAGCTATGGCTACACCTTC. Translating it yields CASSLGGSYGYTF.

The rearrangement uses TRBV20-1 and TRBJ2-7; D is unresolved. V lost 6 bases and J 3 bases, leaving 9 bases between the germline ends. CDR1 is DFQATT, CDR2 SNEGSKA, per germline (reference sequence). This CDR3 is 11 amino acids long. In DNA form, the CDR3 reads TGCAGTGCCACGTCTGTCTACGAGCAGTACTTC. Translated, it gives CSATSVYEQYF.

This chain joins TRBV3-1 (or the pseudogene TRBV3-2) and TRBJ1-5; 7 positions match TRBD1. Germline CDR1 is LGHDT and CDR2 is YNNKEL (reference sequence). This CDR3 comprises 13 residues. The V gene end was trimmed by 3 bases and the J gene end by 9 bases; junction bases not matched to a gene: 5. The CDR3 region is CASSQEDRPPQHF. CDR3 in DNA: TGTGCCAGCAGCCAGGAGGACAGGCCGCCCCAGCATTTT.

The chain is built from TRBV7-2 and TRBJ2-6; 7 nucleotides align to TRBD2. The CDR3 totals 17 residues. Germline CDR1 reads SGHTA; CDR2 reads FQGNSA. Germline trimming cut 3 bases from V and 0 bases from J; bases unmatched to any gene: 5. The CDR3 DNA reads TGTGCCAGCAGCTTGGTGGGAGGGAACTCTGGGGCCAACGTCCTGACTTTC. Translating gives CASSLVGGNSGANVLTF.

The gene calls are TRBV19 and TRBJ2-1; perhaps D is TRBD1 or TRBD2 (5 bases each). V was cut by 3 bases and J by 13 bases, with 13 bases left in between. This CDR3 comprises 12 residues. Germline-derived CDR1 and CDR2 are LNHDA and SQIVND (reference sequence). DNA for the CDR3: TGTGCCAGTAGTATGAACCGGGGCCCCCAGTTCTTC. This codes for CASSMNRGPQFF.

A single count supports this clone. The rearrangement joins TRBV5-4 to TRBJ2-1, with 9 bases identical to TRBD1. Germline assignment: CDR1 SGHNT and CDR2 YYREEE (reference sequence). The CDR3 contains 14 residues. The junction had 6 bases not matched to a gene; V was cut back by 4 bases and J by 7 bases. This chain's CDR3 is CASSTQGASNEQFF. CDR3 nucleotides: TGTGCCAGCAGCACACAGGGGGCGAGTAATGAGCAGTTCTTC.

The J gene is TRBJ1-3, the V gene TRBV18; D gene ambiguous. V was cut by 1 base and J by 4 bases, with 11 bases left in between. CDR1 is KGHSH and CDR2 is LQKENI in the germline V gene. The CDR3 is 15 residues long. This CDR3 reads CASSPQGVGGNTIYF. For the CDR3, the DNA is TGTGCCAGCTCACCACAGGGAGTTGGGGGAAACACCATATATTTT.

The V gene is TRBV2, the J gene TRBJ2-1; D remains unclear. Germline CDR1 and CDR2: SNHLY and FYNNEI. The length of the CDR3 is 15 residues. Trimming pared 4 bases from V and 2 bases from J, leaving 12 bases between. The CDR3 reads CASSVDQRAYNEQFF. DNA for the CDR3: TGTGCCAGCAGTGTTGACCAACGGGCCTACAATGAGCAGTTCTTC.

The J gene is TRBJ1-4, the V gene TRBV11-2; tentative D call: TRBD1 (5 bases). The CDR3 covers 15 residues. The germline gives CDR1 SGHAT, CDR2 FQNNGV. V was clipped by 1 base and J by 8 bases, with 14 bases between them. CDR3: CASSLGGGVNEKLFF. The DNA of the CDR3 is TGTGCCAGCAGCTTAGGGGGCGGGGTGAACGAAAAACTGTTTTTT.

The chain has TRBV9 and TRBJ2-5; TRBD2 matches at 9 bases. The junction had 10 bases not matched to a gene; V was cut back by 2 bases and J by 5 bases. CDR1 is SGDLS, CDR2 YYNGEE, per germline. This CDR3 region has 16 residues. CDR3 amino acids: CASSVSLAGSGETQYF. The CDR3 DNA follows: TGTGCCAGCAGCGTTTCCCTAGCGGGATCGGGTGAGACCCAGTACTTC.